The present TCR beta chain was sequenced within a study of breast tumors, draining lymph nodes, adjacent tissues. Study conclusions and caveats: Findings are consistent with lymph node origin and intratumoral expansion of most tumor T cells.

This clonotype was picked up many times. Its target is unknown. Samples came from axillary lymph nodes draining the breast cancer. TCRdb re-called the multiplex PCR reads with MiXCR, one entry per CDR3 protein. Among more than 250,000 distinct CDR3 sequences listed, roughly 31% were seen once. Per the germline V gene, CDR1 is LGHDT and CDR2 is YNNKEL (reference sequence). This CDR3 spans 14 amino acids. The V end lost 3 bases, the J end lost 7 bases, and 13 bases lay between the germline ends. The sample was axillary lymph node tissue. This chain uses TRBV3-1 with TRBJ1-5; D might be TRBD1 (5 bases). This sequence was found in a female donor with breast cancer. Some clones in this sample may be carry-over from other donors' samples. CDR3 sequence: CASSQEQKGQPQHF. In DNA form, the CDR3 reads TGTGCCAGCAGCCAGGAGCAAAAGGGGCAGCCCCAGCATTTT.